Below are 28 T cell receptor delta chains sequenced from a single sample in a study of gamma-delta chains in newborns, infants, children. TCRdb re-called clones from the reads via CATT. In the table there are 10,000 to 13,000 delta-chain clones, about 3.5% of which are singletons. Sequenced input: blood. The source is a child who was a newborn, infant or young child, either healthy, febrile or measles-vaccinated (not recorded which).

This chain uses TRDV1 with TRDJ1; D is possibly TRDD3 (10 bases). Germline V gene data show CDR1 as TSWWSYY and CDR2 as QGS. The CDR3 consists of 20 residues. V lost 1 base and J 7 bases, leaving 31 bases between the germline ends. This CDR3 is CALGEPLPTTITGGSSKLIF. CDR3 nucleotide sequence: TGTGCTCTTGGGGAACCCCTTCCTACTACGATTACTGGGGGATCCAGTAAACTCATCTTT.

The genes are TRDV1 and TRDJ1; 11 nucleotides align to TRDD3. CDR3 length equals 26 residues. J gave up 0 bases and V 0 bases, and 30 bases lay outside the gene matches. The germline gives CDR1 TSWWSYY, CDR2 QGS. The CDR3 reads CALGELVGIIPGGLGDKRGYTDKLIF. CDR3 coding DNA: TGTGCTCTTGGGGAACTAGTGGGGATAATCCCCGGAGGACTGGGGGATAAGAGGGGGTACACCGATAAACTCATCTTT.

In its sample, this clone was seen a few times. The chain couples TRDV2 to TRDJ3; perhaps TRDD3 as D (5 bases). Per germline, CDR1 GEAIGNYY and CDR2 EKD. This CDR3 has 19 residues. V lost 4 bases and J 0 bases, leaving 18 bases between the germline ends. CDR3 loop: CACDGMRGPSSWDTRQMFF. The DNA of the CDR3 is TGTGCCTGTGATGGGATGCGAGGCCCGAGCTCCTGGGACACCCGACAGATGTTTTTC.

The chain employs TRDV2 and TRDJ3; 13 bases are shared with TRDD3. This CDR3 is 20 amino acids long. The germline CDR1 and CDR2 sequences are GEAIGNYY and EKD. Trimming cost V 3 bases and J 0 bases; bases outside gene matches: 7. Here the CDR3 reads CACDVLGDTRNSWDTRQMFF. CDR3 in DNA: TGTGCCTGTGACGTACTGGGGGATACGCGAAACTCCTGGGACACCCGACAGATGTTTTTC.

A few counts support this clone. The V gene is TRDV1, the J gene TRDJ1, with 8 bases lining up with TRDD3. The CDR3 covers 19 residues. Germline V gene data show CDR1 as TSWWSYY and CDR2 as QGS. Trimming removed 1 base from V and 4 bases from J; junction bases left unmatched: 17. CDR3: CALGERSSLRRWGIDKLIF. The DNA of the CDR3 is TGTGCTCTTGGGGAACGTAGCAGTTTGCGTCGGTGGGGGATCGATAAACTCATCTTT.

This chain joins TRDV1 and TRDJ1, with D tentatively TRDD2 (6 bases). This CDR3 region has 18 residues. In germline, CDR1 is TSWWSYY, CDR2 QGS. The V end lost 4 bases, the J end lost 0 bases, and 21 bases lay between the germline ends. CDR3 protein: CALGAIQPSPGYTDKLIF. The CDR3 DNA follows: TGTGCTCTTGGGGCCATTCAGCCTTCCCCGGGGTACACCGATAAACTCATCTTT.

A J gene of TRDJ1 was called, though the V gene was not. This CDR3 is 13 amino acids long. As DNA, the CDR3 is TGTGCTCTTGGGGAAGAAACCGCCGATAAACTCATCTTT. Amino acid sequence: CALGEETADKLIF.

This clone was seen a few times. The V and J genes are TRDV1 and TRDJ1; 10 nucleotides match TRDD3. This CDR3 spans 21 amino acids. V was clipped by 1 base and J by 8 bases; unmatched bases: 25. Germline CDR1 reads TSWWSYY; CDR2 reads QGS. The CDR3 here is CALGERRPSRYWGILLVKLIF. The CDR3 DNA follows: TGTGCTCTTGGGGAACGGAGGCCCTCCCGGTACTGGGGGATTTTGTTGGTAAAACTCATCTTT.

This clone rates as medium-sized. The sample contains more than one DNA sequence encoding this CDR3. This chain uses TRDV2 with TRDJ2, with 7 bases identical to TRDD3. The CDR3 spans 15 residues. From germline, CDR1 is GEAIGNYY and CDR2 EKD. J lost 1 base, V lost 1 base, and 2 bases had no gene match. CDR3 in DNA: TGTGCCTGTGACACGGTGGGGGATTTGACAGCACAACTCTTCTTT. Its protein product is CACDTVGDLTAQLFF.

In the case of this clone: The protein recorded in TCRdb matches a much larger clone and deviates from this DNA's translation at residue 4, suggesting a read error; the protein here is obtained by translating the DNA. The rearrangement joins TRDV2 to TRDJ1; 11 bases agree with TRDD3. The CDR3 totals 15 residues. The V gene's germline CDR1 is GEAIGNYY and CDR2 EKD. The CDR3 spells CACNTWGIHADKLIF. The CDR3 DNA follows: TGTGCCTGTAACACCTGGGGGATACATGCCGATAAACTCATCTTT.

This clone has just a few counts. Other DNA sequences in this sample translate to the same CDR3. The J gene is TRDJ1, the V gene TRDV1; 10 positions match TRDD3. The junction had 20 bases not matched to a gene; V was cut back by 5 bases and J by 8 bases. Germline loops: CDR1 TSWWSYY, CDR2 QGS. CDR3 size: 18 residues. The CDR3 region is CALGPRHSLRGDTRKLIF. CDR3 coding DNA: TGTGCTCTTGGGCCCCGACATTCCTTAAGGGGGGATACGAGAAAACTCATCTTT.

This clone was detected a few times. V gene TRDV2 combines with J gene TRDJ2; D unresolved. The V gene lost 1 base and the J gene lost 2 bases, with 7 bases spanning the gap. The length of the CDR3 is 14 residues. Germline CDR1 is GEAIGNYY and CDR2 is EKD. The CDR3, as DNA: TGTGCCTGTGACACGGTGGGCTTGACAGCACAACTCTTCTTT. Protein product: CACDTVGLTAQLFF.

The chain uses TRDV1 and TRDJ2, with TRDD3 as a possible D gene (6 bases). Trimming took off 5 bases at V and 1 base at J, with 23 bases between the two ends. The CDR3 consists of 19 residues. Germline-derived CDR1 and CDR2 are TSWWSYY and QGS. The CDR3 here is CALGKSRGTRPLLTAQLFF. CDR3 DNA: TGTGCTCTTGGGAAATCACGGGGGACACGCCCCCTTTTGACAGCACAACTCTTCTTT.

The V gene is TRDV1, the J gene TRDJ1; D perhaps matches TRDD3 (5 bases). With 0 bases removed from V and 10 bases from J, the gap between germline ends came to 15 bases. The CDR3 contains 14 residues. Germline lookup yields CDR1 TSWWSYY and CDR2 QGS. The CDR3 DNA reads as TGTGCTCTTGGGGAACTTCGTATTGGGGTAGGACTCATCTTT. As protein: CALGELRIGVGLIF.

Of note for this clone: The sample has other DNA sequences that encode this CDR3 too. This sequence joins TRDV2 and TRDJ1; the D is unclear. The J gene, absent from TCRdb, was called here by matching the DNA to germline. Looked up from germline, CDR1 is GEAIGNYY and CDR2 is EKD. The CDR3 contains 18 residues. V gave up 0 bases and J gave up 2 bases, with 21 bases separating them. The CDR3 DNA sequence: TGTGCCTGTGACACCGTTAATATTGTGCAGGCGGGGACCGATAAACTCATCTTT. Translating gives CACDTVNIVQAGTDKLIF.

The V gene is TRDV1, the J gene TRDJ1, with 9 bases matching TRDD3. Germline loops: CDR1 TSWWSYY, CDR2 QGS. V gave up 3 bases and J gave up 0 bases; unmatched junction bases: 20. The CDR3 has 21 amino acids. The CDR3 DNA is TGTGCTCTTGGGGAGCCTCCAGTGACTGGGGGACCTGGGGGGTACACCGATAAACTCATCTTT. Translated: CALGEPPVTGGPGGYTDKLIF.

This clone came up a few times. The same CDR3 can be traced to other DNA sequences in this sample. J is TRDJ1 and V is TRDV1; 7 positions agree with TRDD3. The V and J ends lost 6 bases and 0 bases, in that order; junction bases with no gene match: 7. This CDR3 is 15 amino acids long. Germline CDR1 is TSWWSYY and CDR2 is QGS. The CDR3 is CALGYRGGDTDKLIF. CDR3 coding DNA: TGTGCTCTTGGCTATCGTGGGGGAGACACCGATAAACTCATCTTT.

There are a few counts of this clone. V gene TRDV1 combines with J gene TRDJ1; D remains unclear. Between the trimmed V and J ends, which lost 0 bases and 0 bases, there was a span of 11 bases. The germline V gene has CDR1 TSWWSYY and CDR2 QGS. The CDR3 spans 16 residues. In nucleotides, the CDR3 is TGTGCTCTTGGGGAACTTTCGGGAGATGACACCGATAAACTCATCTTT. Amino acids: CALGELSGDDTDKLIF.

In DNA, the CDR3 is TGTGCTCTTGGGGCCCTTCCCTACTGGGGGATTCCCACCGATAAACTCATCTTT. It specifies CALGALPYWGIPTDKLIF. The chain employs TRDV1 and TRDJ1; 10 bases map to TRDD3. J lost 1 base, V lost 4 bases, and 12 bases had no gene match. The CDR3 is 18 amino acids. Germline lookup yields CDR1 TSWWSYY and CDR2 QGS.

This clone was recorded a few times. V is TRDV2 and J is TRDJ3, with 11 positions matching TRDD3. Germline assignment: CDR1 GEAIGNYY and CDR2 EKD. This CDR3 has 18 residues. With 3 bases clipped from V and 0 bases from J, the junction kept 3 bases outside the gene matches. CDR3 in amino acids: CACDVLGDSSWDTRQMFF. The CDR3 DNA reads as TGTGCCTGTGACGTACTGGGGGATAGCTCCTGGGACACCCGACAGATGTTTTTC.

In regard to this clone: With only one base between it and a far larger clone, this is likely a read error. Within the sample, other DNA sequences also encode this same CDR3. The chain combines TRDV2 with TRDJ3; 12 bases line up with TRDD3. The CDR3 is 20 amino acids. The germline V gene has CDR1 GEAIGNYY and CDR2 EKD. The CDR3 sequence: CACDPLLGDTPSWDTRQMFF. As DNA, the CDR3 is TGCGCCTGTGACCCTCTACTGGGGGATACACCCTCCTGGGACACCCGACAGATGTTTTTC.

Only a few counts were recorded for this clone. The genes are TRDV1 and TRDJ2, with 7 positions matching TRDD3. The germline V gene encodes CDR1 TSWWSYY and CDR2 QGS. V lost 4 bases, J lost 6 bases, and 14 bases stayed unmatched. This CDR3 region has 17 residues. CDR3 loop: CALGGPPKRIRSAQLFF. For the CDR3, the DNA is TGTGCTCTTGGGGGCCCTCCTAAGCGGATACGTTCAGCACAACTCTTCTTT.

A few counts support this clone. This sequence joins TRDV1 and TRDJ2; TRDD3 agrees at 9 bases. The V gene end was trimmed by 5 bases and the J gene end by 4 bases; junction bases not matched to a gene: 23. Germline CDR1 TSWWSYY, CDR2 QGS. The CDR3 contains 21 residues. The CDR3 protein is CALGYQKNMYWGSTATAQLFF. The DNA for the CDR3 is TGTGCTCTTGGGTATCAAAAAAACATGTACTGGGGGAGCACAGCGACAGCACAACTCTTCTTT.

This clone appeared a few times. V and J are TRDV2 and TRDJ3; D might be TRDD3 (5 bases). Trimming removed 3 bases at V and 1 base at J, with 15 bases between. CDR1 GEAIGNYY and CDR2 EKD come from the germline V gene. This CDR3 region has 18 residues. CDR3 nucleotide sequence: TGTGCCTGTGACCCAGTGGGATCTCCTTCCTGGGACACCCGACAGATGTTTTTC. This codes for CACDPVGSPSWDTRQMFF.

In this sample, this clone is medium-sized (0.01 to 0.1%). The chain couples TRDV3 to TRDJ1; 8 bases line up with TRDD3. The CDR3 runs 13 residues. The germline V gene has CDR1 TVYSNPD and CDR2 GDNSRS (reference sequence). Trimming cost V 2 bases and J 5 bases; bases outside gene matches: 7. This CDR3 is CAFQGIQRDKLIF. CDR3 nucleotides: TGTGCCTTTCAGGGGATACAGAGGGATAAACTCATCTTT.

This clone occurred a few times. There is a difference at residue 12 between the TCRdb protein and the DNA translation, so the protein given here was translated from the DNA. This chain joins TRDV1 and TRDJ1; D is perhaps TRDD3 (5 bases). The germline V and J ends were trimmed by 4 bases and 1 base, with 22 bases remaining between them. Germline V gene sequence: CDR1 TSWWSYY, CDR2 QGS. The CDR3 is 18 amino acids. Here the CDR3 reads CALGVKWGHGRATDKLIF. CDR3 in DNA: TGTGCTCTTGGGGTTAAGTGGGGTCACGGGCGCGCCACCGATAAACTCATCTTT.

This clone turned up a few times. Germline and junction disagree at one end, which may indicate a read error. The chain combines TRDV1 with TRDJ1; 7 bases are a match to TRDD3. The CDR3 contains 17 residues. In germline, CDR1 is TSWWSYY, CDR2 QGS. CDR3 coding DNA: TGTGCTCTTGGGGCATTTCTCAAGTCCTGGGGGTCGGATAGACTCATCTTT. Its protein is CALGAFLKSWGSDRLIF.

The rearrangement joins TRDV1 to TRDJ1; weak D call: TRDD3 (5 bases). With 6 bases removed from V and 2 bases from J, the gap between germline ends came to 16 bases. This CDR3 has 15 amino acids. The germline CDR1 and CDR2 sequences are TSWWSYY and QGS. CDR3 protein: CALGVNGWGTDKLIF. CDR3 coding DNA: TGTGCTCTTGGAGTTAACGGGTGGGGAACCGATAAACTCATCTTT.